The sample holds many counts of the clone carrying this T cell receptor beta chain. Trimming stripped 4 bases from V and 2 bases from J, with 9 bases between. The germline gives CDR1 SGHKS, CDR2 YYEKEE (reference sequence). The CDR3 runs to 13 residues. MiXCR, run by TCRdb on the 5' RACE reads, gives a single entry per CDR3 protein. The sample carries 68,000 or so distinct CDR3 sequences, approximately 7% recorded once. This specimen belongs to a study of T cells after yellow fever vaccination. The sequence came from a man aged 18-30 years who received the YFV17D yellow fever vaccine. The specimen comprised CD8+ T cells sorted from PBMCs, sampled roughly 45 days after the first yellow fever vaccination. The rearrangement uses TRBV5-5 and TRBJ2-5, with D possibly matching TRBD1 (6 bases). CDR3 in amino acids: CASSPGQQETQYF. DNA of the CDR3: TGTGCCAGCAGCCCCGGACAGCAAGAGACCCAGTACTTC.